The clone carrying this T cell receptor (beta chain) occurred a few times. Its target is not known. Germline CDR1 is DFQATT and CDR2 is SNEGSKA (reference sequence). The CDR3 covers 14 residues. The V gene end was trimmed by 2 bases and the J gene end by 4 bases; junction bases not matched to a gene: 6. Newly diagnosed hyperthyroidism donors, aged 18 to 65, duration under 2 months. No donor had other autoimmune disease, uncontrolled infection, pregnancy or lactation. This entry belongs to a study of Graves' ophthalmopathy and Graves' hyperthyroidism. Points from the study as a whole: Blood also carried most expanded thyroid clonotypes exceeding 0.001 frequency.

RNA transcripts provided the template for amplifying TCR beta CDR3 regions. HTBI primers served in a first-round RT-PCR, which a second-round multiplex PCR followed. TCRdb recomputed calls from the multiplex PCR reads with MiXCR, one row per CDR3 protein. This repertoire shows approximately 1.2 million distinct CDR3 sequences, roughly two fifths found once; its top ten account for around 10%. The rearrangement uses TRBV20-1 and TRBJ1-2; the match to TRBD1 covers 8 bases. Sequencing was done on a sample of peripheral blood or thyroid tissue (not recorded which). The origin of this receptor is an adult man with Graves' hyperthyroidism. CDR3 sequence: CSARPDREVYGYTF. The CDR3 coding sequence is TGCAGTGCTAGACCGGACAGGGAGGTCTATGGCTACACCTTC.